This TCR beta chain was sequenced in a study of neurological immune-mediated disorders. Study-wide results and limits: There were no CDR3 amino acid sequences shared by expanded clones across subjects, a result suggesting private repertoires in all groups.

There are 17 residues in the CDR3. The V gene lost 6 bases and the J gene lost 6 bases, with 23 bases spanning the gap. This clonotype was seen many times. Its cognate antigen is unknown. TCRdb re-analysed the 5' RACE reads in MiXCR, keeping a single row per CDR3 protein. The data contain fewer than 25,000 distinct CDR3 sequences, 13% of them singletons. Source material was 2 million unsorted PBMCs, stored at -80 °C in RNAlater. Sequencing was performed on PBMCs. This clonotype originated in a woman between 40 and 55 years old with HTLV-1-associated myelopathy (HAM/TSP). The chain joins TRBV12-3 or TRBV12-4 to TRBJ2-2, with D possibly matching TRBD1 (6 bases). The chain's CDR3 is CASSPIGQTRVAGELFF. Here the CDR3 DNA reads TGTGCCAGCAGCCCTATCGGACAGACAAGGGTGGCCGGGGAGCTGTTTTTT.